This passage covers 5 T cell receptor beta chains from one sample sequenced in a study of immune heterogeneity within non-small cell lung tumors. Template input, which was bulk tumor genomic DNA, totaled about 630 ng per sample. Multiple widely separated biopsies were taken from each primary tumor at surgery. The study cohort was described as untreated, and its members had newly diagnosed non-small cell lung cancer. They went on to have curative surgery. Multiplex PCR with 32 V and 13 J primers amplified TCR beta CDR3. Using its own MiXCR run on the multiplex PCR reads, TCRdb lists one record per CDR3 protein. This sample has approximately 6,000 distinct CDR3 sequences; roughly a fifth occur once, and the top ten carry 9% to 10%. What was sequenced was lung tumor tissue. The source of these receptors is a woman aged 60-75 years with non-small cell lung cancer.

This clonotype was seen at least ten times. V is TRBV6-1 and J is TRBJ1-5, with TRBD1 as a possible D gene (6 bases). CDR3 length: 13 amino acids. The V end lost 2 bases, the J end lost 7 bases, and 9 bases lay between the germline ends. Germline lookup yields CDR1 MNHNS and CDR2 SASEGT. This chain's CDR3 is CASSETTGQPQHF. DNA of the CDR3: TGTGCCAGCAGTGAAACAACAGGGCAGCCCCAGCATTTT.

The chain recombines TRBV20-1 with TRBJ2-3; 15 bases agree with TRBD2. The germline CDR1 and CDR2 sequences are DFQATT and SNEGSKA (reference sequence). CDR3 length equals 17 residues. Trimming took 1 base from V and 0 from J; bases not matched to a gene: 2. In nucleotides, the CDR3 is TGCAGTGCTAGAGTGGGACTAGCGGGAGGAAGCACAGATACGCAGTATTTT. Protein sequence: CSARVGLAGGSTDTQYF.

By sample share, this clonotype is medium-sized (0.01 to 0.1%). CDR3 region: CSAVRDGTYEQYF. CDR3 DNA sequence: TGCAGTGCTGTTCGGGACGGAACCTACGAGCAGTACTTC. The chain carries TRBV20-1 and TRBJ2-7; possibly TRBD1 or TRBD2 for D (5 bases each). The CDR3 sequence is 13 residues long. Trimming left V 5 bases short and J 2 bases short, with 13 bases between. Germline loops: CDR1 DFQATT, CDR2 SNEGSKA (reference sequence).

This clonotype counts as medium-sized. The chain employs TRBV24-1 and TRBJ2-1; 8 bases align to TRBD1. CDR1 KGHDR and CDR2 SFDVKD come from the germline V gene. This CDR3 has 15 amino acids. V shed 10 bases, J shed 7 bases, and the junction held 14 bases outside the gene matches. This chain's CDR3 is CATSSSGTGYNEQFF. The CDR3 DNA reads as TGTGCCACGAGCAGTTCCGGGACAGGTTATAATGAGCAGTTCTTC.

This clonotype rates as medium-sized. The V call is TRBV7-2, the J call TRBJ1-5; D is undetermined. The CDR3 length is 13 residues. From germline, CDR1 is SGHTA and CDR2 FQGNSA. V lost 5 bases and J 3 bases, leaving 8 bases between the germline ends. The CDR3 protein is CASSHSNNQPQHF. CDR3 DNA: TGTGCCAGCAGCCATTCAAACAATCAGCCCCAGCATTTT.